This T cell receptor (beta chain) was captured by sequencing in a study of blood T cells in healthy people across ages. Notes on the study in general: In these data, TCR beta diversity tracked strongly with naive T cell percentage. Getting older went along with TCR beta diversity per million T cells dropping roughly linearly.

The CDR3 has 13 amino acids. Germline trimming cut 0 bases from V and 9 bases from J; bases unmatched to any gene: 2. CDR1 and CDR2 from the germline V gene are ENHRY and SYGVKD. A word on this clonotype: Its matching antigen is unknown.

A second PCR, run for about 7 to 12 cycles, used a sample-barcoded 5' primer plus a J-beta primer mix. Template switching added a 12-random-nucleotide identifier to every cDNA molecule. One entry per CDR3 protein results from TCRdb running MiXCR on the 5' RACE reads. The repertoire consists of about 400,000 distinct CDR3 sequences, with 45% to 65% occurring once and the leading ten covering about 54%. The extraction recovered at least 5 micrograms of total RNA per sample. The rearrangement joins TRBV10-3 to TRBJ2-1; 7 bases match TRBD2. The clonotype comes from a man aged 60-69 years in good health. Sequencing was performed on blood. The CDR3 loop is CAISESTSSEQFF. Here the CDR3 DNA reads TGTGCCATCAGTGAGTCGACTAGCAGTGAGCAGTTCTTC.